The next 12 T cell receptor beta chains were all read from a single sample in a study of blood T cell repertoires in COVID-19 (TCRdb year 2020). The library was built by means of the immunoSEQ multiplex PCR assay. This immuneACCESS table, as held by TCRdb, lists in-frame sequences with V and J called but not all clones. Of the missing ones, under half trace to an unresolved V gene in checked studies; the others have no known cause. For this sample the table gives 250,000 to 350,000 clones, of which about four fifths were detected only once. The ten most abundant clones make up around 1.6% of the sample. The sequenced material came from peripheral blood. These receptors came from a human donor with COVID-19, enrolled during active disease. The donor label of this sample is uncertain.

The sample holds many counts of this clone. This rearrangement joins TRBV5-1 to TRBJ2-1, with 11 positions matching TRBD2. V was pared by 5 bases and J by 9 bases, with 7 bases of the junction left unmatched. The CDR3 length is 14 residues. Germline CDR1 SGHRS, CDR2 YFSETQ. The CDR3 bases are TGCGCCAGCAGAGTAGCGGGAGGGGTATTTGAGCAGTTCTTC. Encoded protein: CASRVAGGVFEQFF.

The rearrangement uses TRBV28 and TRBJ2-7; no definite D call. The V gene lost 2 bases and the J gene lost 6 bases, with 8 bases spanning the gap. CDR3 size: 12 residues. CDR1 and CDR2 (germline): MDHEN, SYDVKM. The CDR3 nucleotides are TGTGCCAGCAGTTTAGACAAAACCGAGCAGTACTTC. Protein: CASSLDKTEQYF.

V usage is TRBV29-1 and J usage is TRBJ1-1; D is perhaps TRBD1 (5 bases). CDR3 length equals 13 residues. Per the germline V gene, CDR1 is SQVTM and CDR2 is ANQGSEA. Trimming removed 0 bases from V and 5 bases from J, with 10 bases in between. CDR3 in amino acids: CSVEDLGGTEAFF. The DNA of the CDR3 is TGCAGCGTTGAAGATCTGGGGGGGACTGAAGCTTTCTTT.

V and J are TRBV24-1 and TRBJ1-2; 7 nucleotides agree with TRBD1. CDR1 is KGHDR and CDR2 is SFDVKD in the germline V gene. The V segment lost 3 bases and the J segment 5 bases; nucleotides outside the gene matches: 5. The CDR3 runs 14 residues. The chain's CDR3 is CATSDMGQPYGYTF. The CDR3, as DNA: TGTGCCACCAGTGATATGGGACAGCCATATGGCTACACCTTC.

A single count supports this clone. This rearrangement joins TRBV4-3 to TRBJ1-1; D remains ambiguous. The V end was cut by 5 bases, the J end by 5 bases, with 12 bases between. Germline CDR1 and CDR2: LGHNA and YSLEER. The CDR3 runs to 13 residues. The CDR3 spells CASSLGRGTEAFF. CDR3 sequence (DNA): TGCGCCAGCAGCTTAGGGCGGGGAACTGAAGCTTTCTTT.

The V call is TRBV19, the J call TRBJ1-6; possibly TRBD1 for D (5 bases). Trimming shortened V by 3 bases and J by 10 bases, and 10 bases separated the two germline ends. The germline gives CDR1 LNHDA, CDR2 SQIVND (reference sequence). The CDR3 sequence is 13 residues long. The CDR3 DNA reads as TGTGCCAGTAGTATCCAGGGAGGGTCACCCCTCCACTTT. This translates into CASSIQGGSPLHF.

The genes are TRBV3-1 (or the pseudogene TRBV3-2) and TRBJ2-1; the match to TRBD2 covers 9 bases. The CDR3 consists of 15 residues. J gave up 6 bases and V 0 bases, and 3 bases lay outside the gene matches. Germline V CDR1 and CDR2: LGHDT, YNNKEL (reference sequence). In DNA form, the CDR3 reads TGTGCCAGCAGCCAAGATTGGACTAGCGCCAATGAGCAGTTCTTC. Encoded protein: CASSQDWTSANEQFF.

The CDR3 DNA reads TGTGCCAGTAGTCTGTCTACTAGCGTCACCTCCTACGAGCAGTACTTC. It yields the protein CASSLSTSVTSYEQYF. The chain combines TRBV19 with TRBJ2-7; 7 nucleotides agree with TRBD2. Losses at the gene ends were 5 bases for V and 0 bases for J; bases not matched to a gene: 10. The CDR3 runs to 16 residues. Germline CDR1 LNHDA, CDR2 SQIVND (reference sequence).

The CDR3: CASSQVGRSPNSPLHF. CDR3 nucleotides: TGTGCCAGCAGCCAAGTTGGTCGGAGCCCCAATTCACCCCTCCACTTT. V gene TRBV3-1 (or the pseudogene TRBV3-2) combines with J gene TRBJ1-6; D is unresolved. The CDR3 covers 16 residues. Per germline, CDR1 LGHDT and CDR2 YNNKEL (reference sequence). Trimming took off 1 base at V and 7 bases at J, with 14 bases between the two ends.

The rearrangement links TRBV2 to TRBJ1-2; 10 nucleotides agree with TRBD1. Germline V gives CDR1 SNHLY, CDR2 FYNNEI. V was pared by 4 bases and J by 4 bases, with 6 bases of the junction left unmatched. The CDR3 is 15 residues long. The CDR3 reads CASSVGQGGSYGYTF. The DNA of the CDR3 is TGTGCCAGCAGTGTAGGACAGGGGGGATCCTATGGCTACACCTTC.

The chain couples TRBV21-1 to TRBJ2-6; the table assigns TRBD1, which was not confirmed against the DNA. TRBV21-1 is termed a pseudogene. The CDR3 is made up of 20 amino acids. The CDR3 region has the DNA TGTGCCAGCAGCCAGAAAGCCGAGAGGACAGGGGGCATTGGGGCCAACGTCCTGACTTTC. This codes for CASSQKAERTGGIGANVLTF.

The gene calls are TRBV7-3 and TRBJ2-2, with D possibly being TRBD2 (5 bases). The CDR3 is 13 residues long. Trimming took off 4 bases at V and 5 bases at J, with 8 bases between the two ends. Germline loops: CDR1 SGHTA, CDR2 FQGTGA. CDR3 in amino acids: CASSSRLTGELFF. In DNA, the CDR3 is TGTGCCAGCAGCTCAAGACTAACCGGGGAGCTGTTTTTT.